What follows are 4 T cell receptor beta chains derived from one specimen sequenced in a study of T cells in Graves' hyperthyroidism and ophthalmopathy. Amplified TCR beta CDR3 regions came from RNA transcripts. The study used the HTBI primer set for a first-round RT-PCR of the TCR CDR3. Via MiXCR, TCRdb re-called the multiplex PCR reads, giving one row per CDR3 protein. Found here are a few hundred thousand distinct CDR3 sequences, about 43% of them singletons; the top ten hold around 7.7%. Sequenced material: peripheral blood or thyroid tissue (not recorded which). These receptor sequences come from a woman between 18 and 29 years old with Graves' hyperthyroidism.

This clonotype was picked up many times. This chain joins TRBV12-3 or TRBV12-4 and TRBJ2-7; 8 bases are shared with TRBD2. This CDR3 spans 17 amino acids. With 6 bases clipped from V and 3 bases from J, the junction kept 16 bases outside the gene matches. Here the CDR3 reads CASSSNHAGGLVYEQYF. The CDR3 DNA reads as TGTGCCAGCAGCTCCAACCACGCCGGGGGACTAGTCTACGAGCAGTACTTC.

This clonotype was seen at least ten times. CDR3 residues: CSARDLLGAANEKLFF. Written as DNA, the CDR3 is TGCAGTGCTAGAGATCTGTTAGGGGCGGCTAATGAAAAACTGTTTTTT. The V call is TRBV20-1, the J call TRBJ1-4; D may be TRBD1 (5 bases). CDR1 is DFQATT, CDR2 SNEGSKA, per germline (reference sequence). Trimming shortened V by 0 bases and J by 3 bases, and 14 bases separated the two germline ends. The CDR3 runs 16 residues.

Worth noting for this clonotype: The junction and the germline gene differ at one end; a read error may be behind it. The gene calls are TRBV20-1 and TRBJ2-1; TRBD2 matches at 14 bases. The CDR3 length is 19 residues. From germline, CDR1 is DFQATT and CDR2 SNEGSKA (reference sequence). The CDR3 sequence is CSARGPGLAGGFSHNEQFF. The CDR3 DNA reads as TGCAGTGCTAGAGGGCCCGGACTAGCGGGGGGATTCTCCCACAATGAGCAGTTCTTC.

The gene calls are TRBV12-3 or TRBV12-4 and TRBJ2-7, with TRBD2 identical over 10 bases. The junction had 6 bases not matched to a gene; V was cut back by 4 bases and J by 0 bases. The CDR3 is 16 residues long. CDR3 amino acids: CASSSIRTSGSYEQYF. The CDR3 DNA sequence: TGTGCCAGCAGTTCGATTCGGACTAGCGGCTCCTACGAGCAGTACTTC.